This is a list of T cell receptor beta chains from one sample in a study of post-analysis software for immune sequencing data. TCRdb re-called the PCR reads through MiXCR, storing one row per CDR3 protein. The data contain fewer than 850,000 distinct CDR3 sequences, just under 30% of them singletons. The specimen sequenced was blood. The receptor set was obtained from a girl aged 5-17 years with multiple sclerosis. Each CDR3 is given with its conserved first and last residue. Each record gives: J gene, V gene, D gene, clone size, CDR3 protein, CDR3 DNA. A D gene is named only where the DNA matches it firmly. Rows may omit the clone size; those that give it use once, few, many or a size class.

j_call: TRBJ2-5; v_call: TRBV11-2; d_call: TRBD1; clone_size: NA; cdr3_aa: CASSLGAGGPETQYF; cdr3_nt: TGTGCCAGCAGCTTAGGGGCAGGGGGCCCGGAGACCCAGTACTTC
j_call: TRBJ2-5; v_call: TRBV7-2; d_call: NA; clone_size: few; cdr3_aa: CASSPREYEETQYF; cdr3_nt: TGTGCCAGCAGCCCCCGGGAGTACGAAGAGACCCAGTACTTC
j_call: TRBJ2-3; v_call: TRBV5-1; d_call: TRBD1; clone_size: NA; cdr3_aa: CASSLQGAVDTQYF; cdr3_nt: TGCGCCAGCTCCCTACAGGGGGCGGTGGATACGCAGTATTTT
j_call: TRBJ2-5; v_call: TRBV29-1; d_call: TRBD1; clone_size: NA; cdr3_aa: CSVGQGKETQYF; cdr3_nt: TGCAGCGTGGGACAGGGAAAAGAGACCCAGTACTTC
j_call: TRBJ2-7; v_call: TRBV28; d_call: TRBD2; clone_size: few; cdr3_aa: CASRPRTSRYGYSYEQYF; cdr3_nt: TGTGCCAGCAGGCCTCGGACTAGTCGGTACGGTTACTCCTACGAGCAGTACTTC
j_call: TRBJ1-1; v_call: TRBV12-3/TRBV12-4; d_call: TRBD1; clone_size: few; cdr3_aa: CASSSGGAEAFF; cdr3_nt: TGTGCCAGCAGCTCAGGGGGAGCTGAAGCTTTCTTT
j_call: TRBJ2-2; v_call: TRBV10-3; d_call: NA; clone_size: few; cdr3_aa: CAIGRGGGRTGELFF; cdr3_nt: TGTGCCATCGGACGGGGCGGGGGCCGGACCGGGGAGCTGTTTTTT
j_call: TRBJ2-5; v_call: TRBV5-6; d_call: NA; clone_size: NA; cdr3_aa: CASSSTDIKETQYF; cdr3_nt: TGTGCCAGCAGCTCAACAGATATCAAAGAGACCCAGTACTTC
j_call: TRBJ2-1; v_call: TRBV6-2/TRBV6-3; d_call: NA; clone_size: few; cdr3_aa: CASSLPVLGPYNEQFF; cdr3_nt: TGTGCCAGCAGTCTACCGGTTTTAGGGCCCTACAATGAGCAGTTCTTC
j_call: TRBJ2-7; v_call: TRBV20-1; d_call: TRBD2; clone_size: NA; cdr3_aa: CSAPRWLAGALSYNEQYF; cdr3_nt: TGCAGTGCCCCACGATGGCTAGCGGGGGCCCTATCCTACAATGAGCAGTACTTC
j_call: TRBJ2-5; v_call: TRBV2; d_call: TRBD1; clone_size: few; cdr3_aa: CASRGGQVKKTQYF; cdr3_nt: TGTGCCAGCAGAGGGGGACAGGTCAAGAAGACCCAGTACTTC
j_call: TRBJ2-7; v_call: TRBV7-8; d_call: NA; clone_size: NA; cdr3_aa: CASRGGGRYNEQYF; cdr3_nt: TGTGCCAGTCGAGGGGGGGGTAGATACAATGAGCAGTACTTC
j_call: TRBJ2-5; v_call: TRBV4-3; d_call: TRBD2; clone_size: NA; cdr3_aa: CASSQDKWRGTPETQYF; cdr3_nt: TGCGCCAGCAGCCAAGATAAATGGCGGGGGACCCCAGAGACCCAGTACTTC
j_call: TRBJ2-7; v_call: TRBV5-1; d_call: TRBD2; clone_size: few; cdr3_aa: CASSLDGTRNYEQYF; cdr3_nt: TGCGCCAGCAGCTTGGATGGGACTAGAAATTACGAGCAGTACTTC
j_call: TRBJ1-2; v_call: TRBV6-5; d_call: NA; clone_size: few; cdr3_aa: CASRYQGGRYGYTF; cdr3_nt: TGTGCCAGCAGATATCAGGGAGGGAGGTATGGCTACACCTTC
j_call: TRBJ2-7; v_call: TRBV7-9; d_call: TRBD1; clone_size: few; cdr3_aa: CASSTPKTGAPYEQYF; cdr3_nt: TGTGCCAGCAGCACCCCCAAGACAGGGGCTCCCTACGAGCAGTACTTC
j_call: TRBJ2-3; v_call: TRBV6-4; d_call: NA; clone_size: once; cdr3_aa: CASSGGDPTDTQYF; cdr3_nt: TGTGCCAGCAGTGGGGGAGACCCCACAGATACGCAGTATTTT
j_call: TRBJ1-6; v_call: TRBV3-1; d_call: NA; clone_size: NA; cdr3_aa: CASSQVLTVSSPLHF; cdr3_nt: TGTGCCAGCAGCCAAGTGTTAACAGTAAGCTCACCCCTCCACTTT
j_call: TRBJ2-1; v_call: TRBV7-8; d_call: TRBD2; clone_size: NA; cdr3_aa: CASSLARPGLGRRNEQFF; cdr3_nt: TGTGCCAGCAGCTTAGCTCGACCAGGACTAGGGAGGAGGAATGAGCAGTTCTTC
j_call: TRBJ2-5; v_call: TRBV7-2; d_call: NA; clone_size: few; cdr3_aa: CASSLDGSGSETQYF; cdr3_nt: TGTGCCAGCAGCTTAGACGGTTCAGGCTCAGAGACCCAGTACTTC
j_call: TRBJ2-2; v_call: TRBV4-3; d_call: NA; clone_size: few; cdr3_aa: CASSQTGTEELFF; cdr3_nt: TGCGCCAGCAGCCAGACCGGGACTGAGGAGCTGTTTTTT
j_call: TRBJ2-4; v_call: TRBV29-1; d_call: NA; clone_size: NA; cdr3_aa: CGVEDLLDPRAKNIQYF; cdr3_nt: TGCGGCGTTGAAGATTTACTCGACCCCCGGGCCAAAAACATTCAGTACTTC
j_call: TRBJ1-4; v_call: TRBV12-3/TRBV12-4; d_call: NA; clone_size: NA; cdr3_aa: CASGDIERLFF; cdr3_nt: TGTGCCAGCGGAGACATTGAAAGACTGTTTTTT
j_call: TRBJ2-3; v_call: TRBV9; d_call: TRBD1; clone_size: NA; cdr3_aa: CASSVFGDRLSTDTQYF; cdr3_nt: TGTGCCAGCAGCGTATTCGGGGACAGATTGAGCACAGATACGCAGTATTTT
j_call: TRBJ2-5; v_call: TRBV6-6; d_call: NA; clone_size: NA; cdr3_aa: CASISRVGFEQYF; cdr3_nt: TGTGCCAGCATCTCTCGGGTGGGCTTTGAGCAGTACTTC
j_call: TRBJ2-5; v_call: TRBV20-1; d_call: NA; clone_size: few; cdr3_aa: CSARTTRYQETQYF; cdr3_nt: TGCAGTGCTAGAACTACCAGGTACCAAGAGACCCAGTACTTC
j_call: TRBJ1-2; v_call: TRBV28; d_call: NA; clone_size: few; cdr3_aa: CASSLRGLRGYTF; cdr3_nt: TGTGCCAGCAGTTTACGGGGGCTTCGTGGCTACACCTTC
j_call: TRBJ1-2; v_call: TRBV7-9; d_call: TRBD1; clone_size: NA; cdr3_aa: CACGTDYGYTF; cdr3_nt: TGTGCTTGTGGGACAGACTATGGCTACACCTTC
j_call: TRBJ1-4; v_call: TRBV29-1; d_call: NA; clone_size: NA; cdr3_aa: CSVADRATNEKLFF; cdr3_nt: TGCAGCGTCGCGGACAGAGCAACTAATGAAAAACTGTTTTTT
j_call: TRBJ1-6; v_call: TRBV15; d_call: TRBD1; clone_size: NA; cdr3_aa: CATSRRTGGSYNSPLHF; cdr3_nt: TGTGCCACCAGCAGAAGGACAGGGGGCTCCTATAATTCACCCCTCCACTTT
j_call: TRBJ1-5; v_call: TRBV7-2; d_call: NA; clone_size: few; cdr3_aa: CASSETPPGRNQPQHF; cdr3_nt: TGTGCCAGCAGCGAGACCCCCCCAGGGAGGAATCAGCCCCAGCATTTT
j_call: TRBJ2-3; v_call: TRBV28; d_call: NA; clone_size: NA; cdr3_aa: CASSLGPAQGTITDTQYF; cdr3_nt: TGTGCCAGCAGTTTAGGCCCGGCTCAGGGAACAATCACAGATACGCAGTATTTT
j_call: TRBJ1-1; v_call: TRBV5-1; d_call: NA; clone_size: few; cdr3_aa: CASSGAGRNTEAFF; cdr3_nt: TGCGCCAGCAGTGGGGCAGGGAGGAACACTGAAGCTTTCTTT
j_call: TRBJ1-2; v_call: TRBV20-1; d_call: NA; clone_size: NA; cdr3_aa: CSALPPSLNYGYTF; cdr3_nt: TGCAGTGCTCTCCCGCCCTCTCTTAACTATGGCTACACCTTC
j_call: TRBJ2-1; v_call: TRBV24-1; d_call: NA; clone_size: few; cdr3_aa: CATSDLRRGPNNEQFF; cdr3_nt: TGTGCCACCAGTGATTTGAGGCGGGGGCCAAACAATGAGCAGTTCTTC
j_call: TRBJ2-1; v_call: TRBV11-2; d_call: TRBD2; clone_size: NA; cdr3_aa: CASRLGWGTSGSYNEQFF; cdr3_nt: TGTGCCAGCAGGTTGGGGTGGGGGACTAGCGGATCCTACAATGAGCAGTTCTTC
j_call: TRBJ2-1; v_call: TRBV29-1; d_call: NA; clone_size: many; cdr3_aa: CSVGGGDSHNEQFF; cdr3_nt: TGCAGCGTTGGGGGAGGGGACAGTCACAATGAGCAGTTCTTC
j_call: TRBJ2-1; v_call: TRBV20-1; d_call: TRBD2; clone_size: NA; cdr3_aa: CSATTSGGAYNEQFF; cdr3_nt: TGCAGTGCAACGACTAGCGGGGGGGCCTACAATGAGCAGTTCTTC
j_call: TRBJ2-1; v_call: TRBV5-1; d_call: TRBD2; clone_size: NA; cdr3_aa: CASSIGRNNEQFF; cdr3_nt: TGCGCCAGCAGCATCGGGAGGAACAATGAGCAGTTCTTC
j_call: TRBJ1-6; v_call: TRBV5-1; d_call: NA; clone_size: NA; cdr3_aa: CASSLRDGSSYNSPLHF; cdr3_nt: TGCGCCAGCAGCCTCCGGGACGGTAGCTCCTATAATTCACCCCTCCACTTT
j_call: TRBJ2-3; v_call: TRBV2; d_call: TRBD2; clone_size: NA; cdr3_aa: CASSEGLASDTQYF; cdr3_nt: TGTGCCAGCAGTGAGGGACTAGCGTCAGATACGCAGTATTTT
j_call: TRBJ2-5; v_call: TRBV5-1; d_call: TRBD2; clone_size: NA; cdr3_aa: CASKRFAGGTQYF; cdr3_nt: TGCGCCAGCAAGCGGTTTGCGGGGGGGACCCAGTACTTC
j_call: TRBJ1-2; v_call: TRBV7-2; d_call: TRBD1; clone_size: NA; cdr3_aa: CASRYRDRNYGYTF; cdr3_nt: TGTGCCAGCAGGTACCGGGACAGGAACTATGGCTACACCTTC
j_call: TRBJ2-4; v_call: TRBV6-5; d_call: NA; clone_size: NA; cdr3_aa: CASSYRGGIQYF; cdr3_nt: TGTGCCAGCAGTTACCGGGGAGGCATTCAGTACTTC
j_call: TRBJ1-5; v_call: TRBV6-6; d_call: TRBD1; clone_size: few; cdr3_aa: CASSYARTGRRNQPQHF; cdr3_nt: TGTGCCAGCAGTTACGCGAGGACAGGGCGTCGCAATCAGCCCCAGCATTTT
j_call: TRBJ2-5; v_call: TRBV29-1; d_call: NA; clone_size: many; cdr3_aa: CSAGIGKTQYF; cdr3_nt: TGCAGCGCCGGTATCGGGAAGACCCAGTACTTC
j_call: TRBJ2-1; v_call: TRBV6-5; d_call: TRBD1; clone_size: NA; cdr3_aa: CASSYSRRDRGQFF; cdr3_nt: TGTGCCAGCAGTTACTCGCGCCGGGACAGGGGGCAGTTCTTC